The rows below give T cell receptor beta chains drawn from one sample of a study of CD8+ T cells in alopecia areata. Measured with immunoSEQ multiplex PCR; TCRdb has only the in-frame clones, and not every one. The sample carries over 150,000 clones, 40% to 65% recorded once. This specimen consisted of CD8+ T cells sorted from blood, obtained at week 24, from a patient treated with tofacitinib. These TCRs come from a human donor with alopecia areata. Both conserved end residues are part of each CDR3.

J gene: TRBJ2-1
V gene: TRBV4-2
CDR3 protein: CASSQEVWTVSAWDEQFF

J gene: TRBJ2-3
V gene: TRBV29-1
CDR3 protein: CSVEDLSGGATDTQYF

J gene: TRBJ2-5
V gene: TRBV6-6
CDR3 protein: CASSSGAFETQYF

J gene: TRBJ2-3
V gene: TRBV7-3
CDR3 protein: CASSLNRGSAQYF

J gene: TRBJ1-2
V gene: TRBV29-1
CDR3 protein: CSVAGRGGYTF

J gene: TRBJ2-1
V gene: TRBV5-5
CDR3 protein: CASSPDRRSSYNEQFF

J gene: TRBJ2-3
V gene: TRBV7-9
CDR3 protein: CASSLDGTEDTQYF

J gene: TRBJ1-3
V gene: TRBV30
CDR3 protein: CAWSPGVVAGNTIYF

J gene: TRBJ1-1
V gene: TRBV4-3
CDR3 protein: CASSQDIAANTEAFF

J gene: TRBJ2-5
V gene: TRBV11-2
CDR3 protein: CASSWTGRRETQYF

J gene: TRBJ2-5
V gene: TRBV29-1
CDR3 protein: CSVDSGTSQETQYF

J gene: TRBJ2-7
V gene: TRBV5-1
CDR3 protein: CASSLARVSYEQYF

J gene: TRBJ2-7
V gene: TRBV29-1
CDR3 protein: CSAGTGDYEQYF

J gene: TRBJ1-5
V gene: TRBV27
CDR3 protein: CASSPYINQPQHF

J gene: TRBJ1-1
V gene: TRBV6-5
CDR3 protein: CASSYSPGFDTEAFF

J gene: TRBJ1-6
V gene: TRBV5-4
CDR3 protein: CASSRTGRNSPLHF

J gene: TRBJ1-4
V gene: TRBV15
CDR3 protein: CATSRPGPLNEKLFF

J gene: TRBJ1-2
V gene: TRBV30
CDR3 protein: CAWTGEHGGYTF

J gene: TRBJ2-3
V gene: TRBV7-2
CDR3 protein: CASSLEGAHTDTQYF

J gene: TRBJ2-7
V gene: TRBV5-6
CDR3 protein: CASSLKPSGEQYF

J gene: TRBJ1-1
V gene: TRBV19
CDR3 protein: CASSIGVDREAFF

J gene: TRBJ1-2
V gene: TRBV15
CDR3 protein: CATSRDRGTVNGYTF

J gene: TRBJ2-5
V gene: TRBV6-1
CDR3 protein: CASSEAQGGQETQYF

J gene: TRBJ2-1
V gene: TRBV30
CDR3 protein: CAWKSSGGPYNEQFF

J gene: TRBJ1-1
V gene: TRBV13
CDR3 protein: CASQAANTEAFF

J gene: TRBJ2-1
V gene: TRBV19
CDR3 protein: CASSIAREGYNEQFF

J gene: TRBJ1-2
V gene: TRBV9
CDR3 protein: CASSVNFDSF

J gene: TRBJ1-6
V gene: TRBV4-3
CDR3 protein: CASSQDARSASPLHF

J gene: TRBJ2-7
V gene: TRBV4-3
CDR3 protein: CASSQDRQGEDEQYF

J gene: TRBJ1-2
V gene: TRBV30
CDR3 protein: CSSGTGIYGYTF

J gene: TRBJ2-2
V gene: TRBV7-8
CDR3 protein: CASSLMAGDSPGELFF

J gene: TRBJ1-2
V gene: TRBV29-1
CDR3 protein: CSVDFPGTGASGYTF

J gene: TRBJ1-2
V gene: TRBV9
CDR3 protein: CASSAGGVHGYTF

J gene: TRBJ2-6
V gene: TRBV30
CDR3 protein: CAWSGILGPSGANVLTF

J gene: TRBJ2-2
V gene: TRBV5-1
CDR3 protein: CASSLGGRPNTGELFF

J gene: TRBJ2-7
V gene: TRBV29-1
CDR3 protein: CSVGQGAYEQYF

J gene: TRBJ2-3
V gene: TRBV11-2
CDR3 protein: CASSSFSRSHTDTQYF

J gene: TRBJ2-7
V gene: TRBV29-1
CDR3 protein: CSAVTGHLGREQYF

J gene: TRBJ2-7
V gene: TRBV27
CDR3 protein: CASSLAADGTYEQYF

J gene: TRBJ2-2
V gene: TRBV12-5
CDR3 protein: CASGLVPQGATGELFF

J gene: TRBJ1-6
V gene: TRBV6-5
CDR3 protein: CASSPYRTGGEPLHF

J gene: TRBJ2-2
V gene: TRBV30
CDR3 protein: CAWGRIYTGELFF

J gene: TRBJ2-7
V gene: TRBV6-5
CDR3 protein: CASSYAGQEYEQYF

J gene: TRBJ2-7
V gene: TRBV27
CDR3 protein: CASSPGQGAREQYF

J gene: TRBJ2-7
V gene: TRBV5-1
CDR3 protein: CASSFTTGAYEQYF